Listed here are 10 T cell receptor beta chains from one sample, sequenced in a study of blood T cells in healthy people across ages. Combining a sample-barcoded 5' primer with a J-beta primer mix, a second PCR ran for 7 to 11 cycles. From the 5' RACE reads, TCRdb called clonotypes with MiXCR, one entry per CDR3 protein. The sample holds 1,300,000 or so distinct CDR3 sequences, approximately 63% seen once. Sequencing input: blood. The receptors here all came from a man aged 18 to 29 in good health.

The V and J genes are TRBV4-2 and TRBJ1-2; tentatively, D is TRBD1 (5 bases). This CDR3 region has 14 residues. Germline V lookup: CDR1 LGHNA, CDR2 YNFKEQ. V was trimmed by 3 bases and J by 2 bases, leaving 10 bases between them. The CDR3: CASSHRQTNYGYTF. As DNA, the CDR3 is TGTGCCAGCAGCCATAGACAGACAAACTATGGCTACACCTTC.

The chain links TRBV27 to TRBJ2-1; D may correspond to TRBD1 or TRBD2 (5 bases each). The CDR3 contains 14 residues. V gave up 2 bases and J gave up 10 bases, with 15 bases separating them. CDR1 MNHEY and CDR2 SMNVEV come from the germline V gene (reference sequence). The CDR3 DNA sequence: TGTGCCAGCAGTTTAGCCGGGACCCCTAAGGAGCAGTTCTTC. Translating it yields CASSLAGTPKEQFF.

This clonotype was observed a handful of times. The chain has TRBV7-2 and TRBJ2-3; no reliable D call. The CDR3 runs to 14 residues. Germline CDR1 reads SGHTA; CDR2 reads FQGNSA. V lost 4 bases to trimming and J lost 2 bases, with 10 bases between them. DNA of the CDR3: TGTGCCAGCAGCTCAGTGGGTACCACAGATACGCAGTATTTT. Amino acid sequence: CASSSVGTTDTQYF.

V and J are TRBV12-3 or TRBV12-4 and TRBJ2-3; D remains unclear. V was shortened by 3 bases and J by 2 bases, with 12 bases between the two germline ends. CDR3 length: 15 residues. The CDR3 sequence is CASSFPTLYTDTQYF. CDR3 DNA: TGTGCCAGCAGTTTCCCGACTCTCTACACAGATACGCAGTATTTT.

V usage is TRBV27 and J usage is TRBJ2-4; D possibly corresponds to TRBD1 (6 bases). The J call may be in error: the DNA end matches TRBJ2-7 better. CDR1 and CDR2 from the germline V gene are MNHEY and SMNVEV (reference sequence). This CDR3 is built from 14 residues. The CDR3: CASSPRTTGGEQYF. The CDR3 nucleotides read TGTGCCAGCAGTCCCCGCACGACAGGAGGCGAGCAGTACTTC.

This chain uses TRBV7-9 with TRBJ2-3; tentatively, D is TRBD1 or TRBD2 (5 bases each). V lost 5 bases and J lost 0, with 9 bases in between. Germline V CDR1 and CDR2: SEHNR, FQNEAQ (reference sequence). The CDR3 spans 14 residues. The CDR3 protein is CASSIRDSTDTQYF. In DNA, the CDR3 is TGTGCCAGCAGCATCCGGGACAGCACAGATACGCAGTATTTT.

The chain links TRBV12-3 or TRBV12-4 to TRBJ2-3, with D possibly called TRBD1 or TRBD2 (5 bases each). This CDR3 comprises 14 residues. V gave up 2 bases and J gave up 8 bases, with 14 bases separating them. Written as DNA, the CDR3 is TGTGCCAGCAGTTTAATCGGGACCTGGGGTACGCAGTATTTT. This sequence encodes CASSLIGTWGTQYF.

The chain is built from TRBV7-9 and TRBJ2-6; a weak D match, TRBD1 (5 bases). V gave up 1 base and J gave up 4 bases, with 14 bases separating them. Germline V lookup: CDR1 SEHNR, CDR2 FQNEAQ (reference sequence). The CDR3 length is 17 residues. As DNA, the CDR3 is TGTGCCAGCAGCTTAGGACAGTACTTCCGCGGGGCCAACGTCCTGACTTTC. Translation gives CASSLGQYFRGANVLTF.

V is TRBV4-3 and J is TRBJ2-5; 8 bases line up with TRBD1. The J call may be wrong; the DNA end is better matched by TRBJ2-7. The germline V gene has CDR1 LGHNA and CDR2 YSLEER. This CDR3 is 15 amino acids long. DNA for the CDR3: TGCGCCAGCAGCCATAGGACAGGGCAAAATTACGAGCAGTACTTC. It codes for CASSHRTGQNYEQYF.

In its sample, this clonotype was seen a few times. Here the CDR3 reads CSASPTGDGGYTF. The CDR3, as DNA: TGCAGTGCTAGCCCTACAGGGGATGGCGGCTACACCTTC. The chain carries TRBV20-1 and TRBJ1-2; 7 positions match TRBD1. The CDR3 loop spans 13 amino acids. CDR1 is DFQATT, CDR2 SNEGSKA, per germline (reference sequence). J was trimmed by 8 bases and V by 3 bases; bases with no gene match: 9.